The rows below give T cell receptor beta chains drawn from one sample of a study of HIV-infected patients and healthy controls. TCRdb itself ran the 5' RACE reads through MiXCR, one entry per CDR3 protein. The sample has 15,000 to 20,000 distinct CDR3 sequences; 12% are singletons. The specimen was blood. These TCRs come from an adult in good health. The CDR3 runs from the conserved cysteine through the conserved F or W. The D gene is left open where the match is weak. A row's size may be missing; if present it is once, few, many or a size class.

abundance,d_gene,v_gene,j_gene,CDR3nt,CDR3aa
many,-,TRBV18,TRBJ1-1,TGTGCCAGCTCACCTGACCGACGGTATGAAGCTTTCTTT,CASSPDRRYEAFF
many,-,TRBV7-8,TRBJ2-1,TGTGCCAGCAGCCGCGGACGGACAGTTGAGCAGTTCTTC,CASSRGRTVEQFF
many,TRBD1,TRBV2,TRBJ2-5,TGTGCCAGCAGGGACGCAGGGGGCTCTGGCCAAGAGACCCAGTACTTC,CASRDAGGSGQETQYF
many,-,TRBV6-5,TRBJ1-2,TGTGCCAGCAGTTTCCGAGATAGGCGGGCGGGCTACACCTTC,CASSFRDRRAGYTF
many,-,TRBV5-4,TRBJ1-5,TGTGCCAGCAGCGTAGACAGAAATCAGCCCCAGCATTTT,CASSVDRNQPQHF
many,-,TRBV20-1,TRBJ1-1,TGCAGTGCTCCTAAACTTTCGAACACTGAAGCTTTCTTT,CSAPKLSNTEAFF
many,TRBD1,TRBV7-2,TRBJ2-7,TGTGCCAGCAGCTTAGGAAAGGGTATCAGGGGGCGTCCATACGAGCAGTACTTC,CASSLGKGIRGRPYEQYF
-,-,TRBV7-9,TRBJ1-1,TGTGCCAGCAGTGGAGTGGAAGCTTTCTTT,CASSGVEAFF
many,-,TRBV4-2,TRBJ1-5,TGTGCCAGCAGCCATTACAGGGATAGCAATCAGCCCCAGCATTTT,CASSHYRDSNQPQHF
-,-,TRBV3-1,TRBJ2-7,TGTGCCAGCAGCCAGGGATGGAGCTCCTACGAGCAGTACTTC,CASSQGWSSYEQYF
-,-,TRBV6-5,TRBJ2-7,TGTGCCAGCTGTTCCAAGTACGGCGGGGTGAGCTCCTACGAGCAGTACTTC,CASCSKYGGVSSYEQYF
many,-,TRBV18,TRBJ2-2,TGTGCCAGCTCACCATCCATGAGCCTAACCGGGGAGCTGTTTTTT,CASSPSMSLTGELFF
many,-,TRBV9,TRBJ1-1,TGTGCCAGCAGCGTGAGTAAGGGGGAAGCTTTCTTT,CASSVSKGEAFF
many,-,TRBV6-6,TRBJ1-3,TGTGCCAGCAGTCCTCATTCGCCTTCTGGAAACACCATATATTTT,CASSPHSPSGNTIYF
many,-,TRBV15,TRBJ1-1,TGTGCCACCAGCAGTGGAAACAGGAGGAGCACTGAAGCTTTCTTT,CATSSGNRRSTEAFF
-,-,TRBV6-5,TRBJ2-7,TGTGCCAGCAGTAAGTTTTACGAGCAGTACTTC,CASSKFYEQYF
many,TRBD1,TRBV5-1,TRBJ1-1,TGCGCCAGCAGCTGGTCACAGGGGAGCGTGGAGGAGCGAGCTTTCTTT,CASSWSQGSVEERAFF
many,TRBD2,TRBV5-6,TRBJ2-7,TGTGCCAGCAGCTCTCAGACTAGCGGGGGCTACGAGCAGTACTTC,CASSSQTSGGYEQYF
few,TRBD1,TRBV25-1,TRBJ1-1,TGTGCCAGCGTTGGACAGGGGGGGACTGAAGCTTTCTTT,CASVGQGGTEAFF
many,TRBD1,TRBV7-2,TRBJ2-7,TGTGCCAGCAGCACCGGGACAGGGATCTACGAGCAGTACTTC,CASSTGTGIYEQYF
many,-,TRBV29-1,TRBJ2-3,TGCAGCGTTGGGGTCGACAGGGGAGGGACAGATACGCAGTATTTT,CSVGVDRGGTDTQYF
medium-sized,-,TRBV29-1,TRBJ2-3,TGCAGCGTTGGAGGCACAGATACGCAGTATTTT,CSVGGTDTQYF